Listed below are T cell receptor beta chains from one sample, sequenced in a study of blood T cell repertoires in COVID-19. Sequencing used immunoSEQ multiplex PCR; TCRdb keeps in-frame clones, though not all of them. The data contain over 300,000 clones, around 87% of them singletons. Sequenced input: peripheral blood. These receptors all stem from a man younger than 35 with active or convalescent COVID-19. Each CDR3 is given with its conserved first and last residue. Fields, in order: J gene, D gene, clone size, V gene, CDR3 protein, CDR3 DNA. D genes are given only for firm matches. Some rows have no size entry. The others give once, few or many, or a class for an expanded clone.

TRBJ2-5 TRBD2 . TRBV7-2 CASSLASGTSLQDLQETQYF TGTGCCAGCAGCTTAGCCTCCGGGACTAGCCTCCAAGACCTCCAAGAGACCCAGTACTTC
TRBJ2-3 TRBD1 once TRBV24-1 CATRPGQGVTDTQYF TGTGCCACCAGACCGGGACAGGGTGTCACAGATACGCAGTATTTT
TRBJ1-5 . . TRBV20-1 CSASGQGMVQPQHF TGCAGTGCTAGTGGGCAGGGGATGGTTCAGCCCCAGCATTTT
TRBJ1-4 TRBD1 . TRBV19 CASRIQGTNEKLFF TGTGCCAGTAGGATACAGGGGACTAATGAAAAACTGTTTTTT
TRBJ1-1 TRBD1 . TRBV13 CASSFEMGQGLNTEAFF TGTGCCAGCAGCTTCGAAATGGGACAGGGGTTGAACACTGAAGCTTTCTTT
TRBJ1-5 TRBD1 few TRBV6-1 CASSEGQGAQPQHF TGTGCCAGCAGTGAAGGACAGGGGGCCCAGCCCCAGCATTTT
TRBJ1-6 . . TRBV18 CASSPGYQVDSPLHF TGTGCCAGCTCACCAGGGTATCAGGTGGATTCACCCCTCCACTTT
TRBJ2-1 TRBD1 . TRBV6-6 CASSYDRANEQFF TGTGCCAGCAGTTACGACAGGGCCAATGAGCAGTTCTTC
TRBJ2-3 . once TRBV5-1 CASSFGLAGSTDTQYF TGCGCCAGCAGCTTTGGGCTGGCCGGAAGCACAGATACGCAGTATTTT
TRBJ2-1 . few TRBV9 CASSVGVGTTYNEQFF TGTGCCAGCAGCGTAGGGGTAGGGACAACCTACAATGAGCAGTTCTTC
TRBJ1-3 . . TRBV9 CASSVTGGAGNTIYF TGTGCCAGCAGCGTAACAGGAGGGGCTGGAAACACCATATATTTT
TRBJ1-5 . . TRBV2 CASSGFMGGDQPQHF TGTGCCAGCAGTGGGTTTATGGGGGGGGATCAGCCCCAGCATTTT
TRBJ2-1 . . TRBV5-6 CASSAGQRSSYNEQFF TGTGCCAGCAGCGCGGGACAGAGGAGCTCCTACAATGAGCAGTTCTTC
TRBJ1-5 . . TRBV6-5 CASSYGPNQPQHF TGTGCCAGCAGTTACGGGCCTAATCAGCCCCAGCATTTT
TRBJ1-1 . . TRBV5-1 CASSVGLDTEAFF TGCGCCAGCAGTGTGGGGCTGGACACTGAAGCTTTCTTT
TRBJ1-1 . . TRBV7-9 CASSLVRGNTEAFF TGTGCCAGCAGCTTAGTAAGGGGAAACACTGAAGCTTTCTTT
TRBJ1-6 . . TRBV7-9 CASSLWGDGSPLHF TGTGCCAGCAGCTTATGGGGGGATGGTTCACCCCTCCACTTT
TRBJ2-5 TRBD2 . TRBV2 CASTLAGGPGETQYF TGTGCCAGCACCCTAGCGGGAGGGCCAGGGGAGACCCAGTACTTC
TRBJ2-7 . . TRBV28 CASSPLLGQKTYEQYF TGTGCCAGCAGTCCCCTATTAGGACAGAAAACTTACGAGCAGTACTTC
TRBJ2-3 TRBD1 . TRBV4-3 CASSQTTGLIDTQYF TGCGCCAGCAGCCAAACGACAGGGTTGATAGATACGCAGTATTTT
TRBJ2-1 . . TRBV24-1 CATSAPGGSAYNEQFF TGTGCCACCAGTGCCCCCGGGGGATCGGCTTACAATGAGCAGTTCTTC
TRBJ2-5 TRBD1 . TRBV7-9 CASSWTGRETQYF TGTGCCAGCAGCTGGACAGGTCGAGAGACCCAGTACTTC